The rows below give T cell receptor beta chains drawn from one sample of a study of blood T cell repertoires in COVID-19. The method was immunoSEQ multiplex PCR; TCRdb's version includes in-frame clones alone and lacks a portion of them. The sample consists of about 200,000 clones, approximately 73% of them appearing once. The source material was PBMCs or T cells enriched from blood (not recorded which). Source of these receptors: a woman aged 45-65 years with acute COVID-19. CDR3s include the opening cysteine and the closing phenylalanine or tryptophan. Each record gives: J gene, V gene, D gene, clone size, CDR3 DNA, CDR3 protein. D genes are given only for firm matches. Size is omitted from some rows. Given values are once, few, many or a class for expanded clones.

TRBJ1-4,TRBV5-1,TRBD1,-,TGCGCCAGCAGCGAAGGACAGGGCAATGAAAAACTGTTTTTT,CASSEGQGNEKLFF
TRBJ1-3,TRBV7-3,TRBD1,-,TGTGCCAGCAGCTCACAGGGGGCCAACACCATATATTTT,CASSSQGANTIYF
TRBJ1-1,TRBV11-2,-,-,TGTGCCAGCAGCTGGGTCCTCAGGGGTGAAGCTTTCTTT,CASSWVLRGEAFF
TRBJ1-3,TRBV19,TRBD1,-,TGTGCCAGTAGCAAAACAGGGGGAGGCAACACCATATATTTT,CASSKTGGGNTIYF
TRBJ1-1,TRBV12-3/TRBV12-4,-,-,TGTGCCAGCAGTTTAGTCAGTTACACTGAAGCTTTCTTT,CASSLVSYTEAFF
TRBJ2-3,TRBV11-1,-,-,TGTGCCAGCAGCCTCAAGGCGGGGTCGGGGGCGCAGTATTTT,CASSLKAGSGAQYF
TRBJ1-6,TRBV7-9,TRBD1,-,TGTGCCAGCAGCGCCGGGACAGTCTTGGATTCACCCCTCCACTTT,CASSAGTVLDSPLHF
TRBJ2-3,TRBV5-1,TRBD1,-,TGCGCCAGCAGCTCGGACAGGGGTGTCACAGATACGCAGTATTTT,CASSSDRGVTDTQYF
TRBJ1-5,TRBV19,TRBD1,-,TGTGCCAGTAGTCCAGGGACAGTATTCCATAGCAATCAGCCCCAGCATTTT,CASSPGTVFHSNQPQHF
TRBJ1-6,TRBV2,-,-,TGTGCCAACTCACCCTCCTATAATTCACCCCTCCACTTT,CANSPSYNSPLHF
TRBJ1-1,TRBV6-5,-,-,TGTGCCAGCGCACGGGGGAGGAACACTGAAGCTTTCTTT,CASARGRNTEAFF
TRBJ2-1,TRBV29-1,-,-,TGCAGCGTTGAAAAACGGCCCGGCGGCAATGAGCAGTTCTTC,CSVEKRPGGNEQFF
TRBJ1-2,TRBV30,TRBD1,few,TGTGCCTCTACACAGGGGACCTATGGCTACACCTTC,CASTQGTYGYTF
TRBJ2-3,TRBV7-9,TRBD2,-,TGTGCCAGCAGCGCCGGACTAGGCCTAGATACGCAGTATTTT,CASSAGLGLDTQYF
TRBJ1-2,TRBV6-6,-,-,TGTGCCAGCAGTAGTGGGCAGGCAGTCTATGGCTACACCTTC,CASSSGQAVYGYTF
TRBJ1-1,TRBV6-4,TRBD1,-,TGTGCCAGCAGTAACGACAGGGCCGACACTGAAGCTTTCTTT,CASSNDRADTEAFF
TRBJ1-3,TRBV11-2,TRBD1,-,TGTGCCAGCAGAGAGACAGGGGGAAATGGAAACACCATATATTTT,CASRETGGNGNTIYF
TRBJ2-3,TRBV7-2,TRBD2,-,TGTGCCAGCACTTCGCGGCTAGCGGGGGGAGGAGATACGCAGTATTTT,CASTSRLAGGGDTQYF
TRBJ1-2,TRBV28,-,medium-sized,TGTGCCAGCAGTTCGCCCCGGCCCGGGGACTATGGCTACACCTTC,CASSSPRPGDYGYTF
TRBJ1-5,TRBV19,TRBD1,-,TGTGCCAGTAGTATCCCCGGGACAGGGACCCAGCATTTT,CASSIPGTGTQHF
TRBJ1-1,TRBV28,-,-,TGTGCCAGCAGGGGAGGAAGGGAAGCTTTCTTT,CASRGGREAFF
TRBJ1-5,TRBV4-1,-,-,TGCGCCAGCAGCCTCCTCCTACAGGCGGCGCAGCCCCAGCATTTT,CASSLLLQAAQPQHF
TRBJ1-3,TRBV2,-,-,TGTGCCAGCAGGCCTTACACAGGAACACAACAAGGACAGTCTGGAAACACCATATATTTT,CASRPYTGTQQGQSGNTIYF
TRBJ1-3,TRBV11-2,TRBD1,-,TGTGCCAGCAGCCCCCCGGAGGGGGCTTGGGACACCATATATTTT,CASSPPEGAWDTIYF
TRBJ1-1,TRBV12-3/TRBV12-4,-,-,TGTGCCAGCAGCCGCACAGGGAACACTGAAGCTTTCTTT,CASSRTGNTEAFF
TRBJ1-2,TRBV16,-,-,TGTGCCAGCAGCCGCAGTCAGACTGGGGGCTACACCTTC,CASSRSQTGGYTF
TRBJ2-5,TRBV25-1,-,-,TGTGCCAGCAGTCTCGAGGGGGGGGAGACCCAGTACTTC,CASSLEGGETQYF
TRBJ1-2,TRBV4-3,-,-,TGCGCCAGCAGCCAAGCGGCAGGGGACGACTATGGCTACACCTTC,CASSQAAGDDYGYTF
TRBJ1-2,TRBV20-1,-,once,TGCAGTGCTAGAGGCGGGAATGGCTACACCTTC,CSARGGNGYTF
TRBJ2-2,TRBV9,-,-,TGTGCCAGCAGCGCCTCGGGGACAACATACGGGGAGCTGTTTTTT,CASSASGTTYGELFF
TRBJ1-1,TRBV5-4,-,-,TGTGCCAGCAGCACTATGGGTGCTAACACTGAAGCTTTCTTT,CASSTMGANTEAFF
TRBJ1-1,TRBV5-1,-,-,TGCGCCAGCAGCCAGGAACAGGGCCCGCCCGCTGAAGCTTTCTTT,CASSQEQGPPAEAFF
TRBJ2-5,TRBV7-9,TRBD2,-,TGTGCCGGCCGGATAGCGGGGAAAGAGACCCAGTACTTC,CAGRIAGKETQYF
TRBJ2-5,TRBV5-1,-,-,TGCGCCAGCAGCTTTTGGGGCAGTCAAGAGACCCAGTACTTC,CASSFWGSQETQYF
TRBJ1-6,TRBV11-2,-,few,TGTGCCAGCAGCTTAGAATATCCCGGTTCACCCCTCCACTTT,CASSLEYPGSPLHF
TRBJ2-3,TRBV11-2,-,-,TGTGCCAGCAGCTTAGCGCGTGGTTCCGCAGATACGCAGTATTTT,CASSLARGSADTQYF
TRBJ2-3,TRBV5-4,-,-,TGTGCCAGCAGCGACCAATTCACAGGGAAGGGCGATACGCAGTATTTT,CASSDQFTGKGDTQYF
TRBJ2-2,TRBV6-4,-,once,TGTGCCAGCAGTGACTGGGGGGCGAACACCGGGGAGCTGTTTTTT,CASSDWGANTGELFF
TRBJ2-2,TRBV7-9,TRBD2,-,TGTGCCAGCTTTGTAGCGGGTAACACCGGGGAGCTGTTTTTT,CASFVAGNTGELFF
TRBJ2-2,TRBV7-6,-,-,TGTGCCAGCAGCTTCTCAAGCGGGAACACCGGGGAGCTGTTTTTT,CASSFSSGNTGELFF